The present T cell receptor beta chain was sequenced within a study of PD-L1 blockade in urothelial cancer. Study background: About nine tenths of the roughly 30 patients were men whose urothelial cancer was bladder-origin. After treatment start, blood was analyzed at 3 weeks (second dose) and at 6 weeks. Blood gave a median 141,255 T cells.

The time point was: pretreatment peripheral blood. The CDR3 covers 15 residues. Looked up from germline, CDR1 is SGHAT and CDR2 is FQNNGV. V dropped 2 bases and J dropped 0 bases, with 10 bases sitting between them. Spiking of synthetic TCR analog templates was performed in each PCR. Sequencing used immunoSEQ multiplex PCR; TCRdb keeps in-frame clones, though not all of them. The repertoire holds 35,000 to 45,000 clones, with 88% as singletons. This chain links TRBV11-2 with TRBJ1-2, with a possible D match to TRBD1 (5 bases). This material consisted of PBMCs, taken around atezolizumab (anti-PD-L1) treatment. The sequence derives from a donor at least 40 years old with urothelial cancer. The CDR3 is CASSLFPGTNYGYTF. The CDR3 coding sequence is TGTGCCAGCAGCTTATTTCCAGGGACTAACTATGGCTACACCTTC.